Listed below are T cell receptor beta chains from one sample, sequenced in a study of blood T cells in healthy people across ages. TCRdb passed the 5' RACE reads through MiXCR, listing each CDR3 protein once. The data hold around 800,000 distinct CDR3 sequences, with 46% observed a single time. The sample consisted of blood. All receptors derive from an elderly man in good health. The conserved cysteine and the conserved F or W are not part of the CDR3 here. The D gene is left open where the match is weak. Not all rows give a size; the values are once, few, many and, for expanded clones, a class.

v_gene	d_gene	abundance	CDR3aa
TRBV27	NA	few	ASSLRAIDTQY
TRBV12-3/TRBV12-4	NA	NA	ASSWGSGANVLT
TRBV10-1	TRBD1	few	ASSEQGEGTDTQY
TRBV28	NA	NA	ASKVDRSNQPQH
TRBV3-1	TRBD2	NA	ASTWTSGRVETQY
TRBV4-2	NA	few	ASSQESRLSGDTQY
TRBV7-2	NA	NA	ASSSRVTRSTDTQY
TRBV7-2	TRBD2	NA	ASSLLAGSSTDTQY
TRBV5-1	TRBD1	NA	ASSLGQGLREQF
TRBV27	TRBD1	NA	ASSRNPGQGEETQY
TRBV28	TRBD2	NA	ASSHRLAGPKSDEQF
TRBV30	TRBD1	NA	AWSGQGSTEAF
TRBV9	NA	NA	ASSTRDAPYNEQF
TRBV5-1	TRBD2	few	ASSPSGSSPDTQY
TRBV21-1	NA	few	ASSQGRRVEAF